The 5 T cell receptor beta chains presented below share a single source sample, sequenced in a study of blood T cell repertoires in COVID-19. The assay was immunoSEQ multiplex PCR, and TCRdb's table has in-frame clones only and misses some. Of about 200,000 clones in the sample, 70% to 90% were seen once. Sequencing was carried out using peripheral blood. The receptors shown here come from a man in his fifties with COVID-19, enrolled during active disease.

The CDR3 coding sequence is TGTGCCAGCAGTTACTCCGGACAGGGTAGCACTGAAGCTTTCTTT. This sequence encodes CASSYSGQGSTEAFF. The chain combines TRBV6-5 with TRBJ1-1; TRBD1 agrees at 8 bases. V lost 0 bases to trimming and J lost 4 bases; unmatched junction nucleotides: 4. Germline CDR1 MNHEY, CDR2 SVGAGI. The CDR3 runs 15 residues.

This chain links TRBV30 with TRBJ2-1; 8 nucleotides align to TRBD2. Germline V gene data show CDR1 as GTSNPN and CDR2 as SVGIG (reference sequence). The V and J ends lost 0 bases and 10 bases, in that order; junction bases with no gene match: 11. This CDR3 has 15 amino acids. The CDR3 bases are TGTGCCTGGAGTGTCCCCGGGACTAGGTCGCGGGAGCAGTTCTTC. Translation: CAWSVPGTRSREQFF. The whole variable domain, filled in from reference TRBV30 and TRBJ2-1, reads SQTIHQWPATLVQPVGSPLSLECTVEGTSNPNLYWYRQAAGRGLQLLFYSVGIGQISSEVPQNLSASRPQDRQFILSSKKLLLSDSGFYLCAWSVPGTRSREQFFGPGTRLTVL.

The rearrangement uses TRBV29-1 and TRBJ2-7; weak D call: TRBD2 (5 bases). V shed 2 bases and J shed 3 bases, with 11 bases lying between them. The length of the CDR3 is 13 residues. Germline loops: CDR1 SQVTM, CDR2 ANQGSEA. CDR3 protein: CSVELGRGYEQYF. CDR3 DNA sequence: TGCAGCGTTGAATTGGGCCGGGGCTACGAGCAGTACTTC.

V usage is TRBV5-8 and J usage is TRBJ1-5; TRBD1 aligns across 10 bases. V shed 4 bases and J 5 bases; nucleotides not matched to a gene: 9. The CDR3 has 16 amino acids. Germline V gene sequence: CDR1 SGHTS, CDR2 YDEGEE. The chain's CDR3 is CASSPQWDRGDQPQHF. The CDR3 DNA reads as TGTGCCAGCAGCCCGCAGTGGGACAGGGGTGATCAGCCCCAGCATTTT.

The chain has TRBV9 and TRBJ1-2; D uncertain. Germline V gene lookup returns CDR1 SGDLS and CDR2 YYNGEE. The ends were cut back, 0 bases at V and 0 bases at J, with 12 bases in the middle. The CDR3 is made up of 16 amino acids. The DNA of the CDR3 is TGTGCCAGCAGCGTAGGTGTTGCAGTTACTAACTATGGCTACACCTTC. This gives the protein CASSVGVAVTNYGYTF.